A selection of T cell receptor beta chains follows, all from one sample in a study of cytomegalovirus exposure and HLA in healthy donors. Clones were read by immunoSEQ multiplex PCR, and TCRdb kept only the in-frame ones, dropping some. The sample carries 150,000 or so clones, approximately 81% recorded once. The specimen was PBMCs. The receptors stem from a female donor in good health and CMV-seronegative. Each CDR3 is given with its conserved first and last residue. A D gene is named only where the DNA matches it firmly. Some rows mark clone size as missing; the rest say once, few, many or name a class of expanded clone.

CASSNRDRGTNEQFF,TGTGCCAGCAGTAACCGGGACAGGGGGACCAATGAGCAGTTCTTC,TRBV6-6,TRBJ2-1,15,TRBD1,NA
CASSIGQATEAFF,TGTGCCAGTAGTATCGGACAGGCCACTGAAGCTTTCTTT,TRBV19,TRBJ1-1,13,TRBD1,once
CASSLGELDQPQHF,TGCGCCAGCAGCTTGGGGGAGCTGGATCAGCCCCAGCATTTT,TRBV5-1,TRBJ1-5,14,NA,NA
CASSFGGSIDEQYF,TGTGCCAGCAGCTTTGGCGGGAGTATCGACGAGCAGTACTTC,TRBV7-9,TRBJ2-7,14,TRBD2,NA
CASSLGQYHQPQHF,TGTGCCAGCAGTCTTGGACAGTACCATCAGCCCCAGCATTTT,TRBV28,TRBJ1-5,14,NA,NA
CASSLDRGANTGELFF,TGTGCCAGCAGCTTAGATCGGGGGGCGAACACCGGGGAGCTGTTTTTT,TRBV7-3,TRBJ2-2,16,TRBD2,NA
CASSPLWTGGKTEAFF,TGTGCCAGTAGTCCCCTCTGGACAGGGGGCAAAACTGAAGCTTTCTTT,TRBV19,TRBJ1-1,16,TRBD1,NA
CASSPPSSETQYF,TGTGCCAGCTCACCACCTTCTTCCGAGACCCAGTACTTC,TRBV18,TRBJ2-5,13,NA,NA
CASRQQETQYF,TGTGCCAGCAGGCAGCAAGAGACCCAGTACTTC,TRBV28,TRBJ2-5,11,NA,NA
CASTSGGTGELFF,TGTGCCAGCACCTCCGGCGGCACCGGGGAGCTGTTTTTT,TRBV6-5,TRBJ2-2,13,NA,NA
CASSLRGLNTEAFF,TGTGCCAGCAGCTTGCGCGGGCTGAACACTGAAGCTTTCTTT,TRBV11-1,TRBJ1-1,14,NA,NA
CASSRSGIQETQYF,TGTGCCAGCAGCCGCAGCGGGATCCAAGAGACCCAGTACTTC,TRBV11-3,TRBJ2-5,14,TRBD2,NA
CAWSPQRGGYEQYF,TGTGCCTGGAGCCCCCAACGGGGGGGGTACGAGCAGTACTTC,TRBV30,TRBJ2-7,14,TRBD2,NA
CASSKDRAAEAFF,TGTGCCAGCAGTAAGGACAGGGCAGCTGAAGCTTTCTTT,TRBV9,TRBJ1-1,13,TRBD1,few
CASSPRTGPEKLFF,TGCGCCAGCAGCCCGAGGACAGGGCCGGAAAAACTGTTTTTT,TRBV4-3,TRBJ1-4,14,TRBD1,few
CASSQGESGNTIYF,TGTGCCAGCAGCCAGGGGGAGTCTGGAAACACCATATATTTT,TRBV11-3,TRBJ1-3,14,TRBD1,NA
CASSLRGTGANVLTF,TGTGCCAGCAGTTTAAGAGGAACTGGGGCCAACGTCCTGACTTTC,TRBV27,TRBJ2-6,15,NA,NA
CASSQVGDYEQFF,TGCGCCAGCAGCCAAGTTGGTGACTATGAGCAGTTCTTC,TRBV4-3,TRBJ2-1,13,NA,NA
CASSEGLTAGTLFF,TGTGCCAGCAGTGAGGGGCTGACTGCGGGAACGCTGTTTTTT,TRBV6-1,TRBJ2-2,14,NA,NA
CASSYGTASGANVLTF,TGTGCCAGCAGTTACGGGACAGCCTCTGGGGCCAACGTCCTGACTTTC,TRBV6-5,TRBJ2-6,16,TRBD1,NA
CSAREDREAFF,TGCAGTGCTAGAGAGGACAGGGAAGCTTTCTTT,TRBV20-1,TRBJ1-1,11,TRBD1,NA
CASSESSGGTYEQYF,TGTGCCAGCAGTGAATCTAGCGGGGGGACCTACGAGCAGTACTTC,TRBV6-4,TRBJ2-7,15,TRBD2,NA
CASSQSRDRDHQPQHF,TGCGCCAGCAGCCAGTCCCGGGACAGGGACCATCAGCCCCAGCATTTT,TRBV4-1,TRBJ1-5,16,TRBD1,NA
CASSLKGRGGDTGELFF,TGTGCCAGCAGCTTAAAGGGCAGGGGTGGGGACACCGGGGAGCTGTTTTTT,TRBV7-3,TRBJ2-2,17,NA,NA
CAISPTGGAGNEQFF,TGTGCCATCAGTCCTACAGGGGGCGCGGGGAATGAGCAGTTCTTC,TRBV10-3,TRBJ2-1,15,TRBD1,NA
CAWSTQGTIRSYTF,TGTGCCTGGAGTACCCAGGGGACAATCAGAAGCTACACCTTC,TRBV30,TRBJ1-2,14,NA,NA
CACYSTNYGYTF,TGTGCCTGCTACAGCACTAACTATGGCTACACCTTC,TRBV30,TRBJ1-2,12,NA,NA